Listed below are T cell receptor beta chains from one sample, sequenced in a study of vaccination effects on CD4 cells after COVID-19. These receptors' targets are unknown. Sequencing was performed with immunoSEQ multiplex PCR; in TCRdb, only in-frame clones are kept and a portion is missing. The sample records nearly 50,000 clones, about 74% being singletons. Here the sequenced sample was CD4+ T cells from PBMCs cultured without peptide, taken after COVID-19 vaccination. Receptors were obtained from a human donor who had a prior SARS-CoV-2 infection. Both conserved end residues are part of each CDR3.

TRBV29-1	TRBJ2-7	CSVIAGDYEQYF
TRBV20-1	TRBJ2-7	CSASDRPYEQYF
TRBV7-2	TRBJ2-5	CASSLVETQYF
TRBV2	TRBJ1-1	CASSPTGSRAFF
TRBV5-5	TRBJ2-3	CASSLETSGGTDTQYF
TRBV19	TRBJ2-1	CASSIPNSYNEQFF
TRBV4-3	TRBJ1-2	CASSQDFTQGRAGYTF
TRBV2	TRBJ2-7	CASRGENEQYF
TRBV11-3	TRBJ2-5	CASSPGTGGHQETQYF
TRBV7-2	TRBJ2-5	CASSTQQGMETQYF
TRBV11-3	TRBJ1-5	CASSLYPDQPQHF
TRBV3-1/TRBV3-2	TRBJ2-7	CASSQGAGDNAYEQYF
TRBV4-3	TRBJ2-1	CASSHQLATSSYNEQFF
TRBV7-3	TRBJ1-6	CASSFSGINSPLHF
TRBV7-3	TRBJ2-3	CASSLTAMDTQYF
TRBV5-1	TRBJ2-1	CASSSLDSLYNEQFF
TRBV6-7	TRBJ2-3	CASRARGRPLPDTQYF
TRBV9	TRBJ2-5	CASTVGSSSQETQYF
TRBV7-3	TRBJ2-5	CASSPTGLQETQYF
TRBV2	TRBJ1-1	CASSEFGRLGTEAFF
TRBV6-1	TRBJ2-1	CASSDRTVNNEQFF
TRBV10-3	TRBJ1-1	CAIGAATEAFF
TRBV7-8	TRBJ1-3	CASSPQSSGNTIYF
TRBV2	TRBJ1-2	CASSDLEGVYGYTF
TRBV19	TRBJ1-6	CASSRADDSPLHF
TRBV6-5	TRBJ2-3	CASSRPGPPADTQYF
TRBV5-6	TRBJ1-4	CASSPRDGGESEKLFF
TRBV7-9	TRBJ1-1	CASATRRNTEAFF
TRBV11-2	TRBJ2-5	CASSLGRGRLGETQYF
TRBV29-1	TRBJ1-4	CSGVKTGGVEKLFF
TRBV20-1	TRBJ1-5	CSASYSGINQPQHF
TRBV13	TRBJ1-1	CASSLVLRVEEGKPEAFF
TRBV15	TRBJ2-3	CATSRSVDPTDTQYF
TRBV6-6	TRBJ2-6	CASSSSSGANVLTF
TRBV6-2/TRBV6-3	TRBJ2-7	CASSQQGYEQYF
TRBV12-3/TRBV12-4	TRBJ2-7	CASSYFTGSEQYF
TRBV6-2/TRBV6-3	TRBJ2-7	CASSYRPSETYEQYF
TRBV6-5	TRBJ2-7	CASSPGGVSQYF
TRBV18	TRBJ2-7	CASSPGLAGVSYEQYF
TRBV6-1	TRBJ1-6	CASSGPGVGFNSPLHF
TRBV6-1	TRBJ2-2	CASSEYGGGGTGELFF
TRBV3-1/TRBV3-2	TRBJ1-2	CASSQAGSNYGYTF
TRBV7-9	TRBJ2-5	CASSSGSGTGGGETQYF
TRBV19	TRBJ1-5	CASSRGTASNQPQHF
TRBV7-6	TRBJ1-3	CASSLAADRRGNTIYF
TRBV29-1	TRBJ1-2	CSASYGYTF
TRBV18	TRBJ1-2	CASSPVQVSYGYTF
TRBV18	TRBJ1-3	CASSDGGSGNTIYF
TRBV11-2	TRBJ2-1	CASSLGSWDLNYEQFF
TRBV3-1/TRBV3-2	TRBJ1-1	CASSLRGPTEAFF
TRBV5-1	TRBJ2-2	CASSLGSGVPGELFF
TRBV7-9	TRBJ2-5	CASSDGLWETQYF
TRBV7-8	TRBJ1-2	CASSLGVANYGYTF
TRBV7-8	TRBJ2-3	CASGLRTDTQYF